These 17 T cell receptor beta chains originate from one sample sequenced in a study of T cell responses to AZD1222 COVID-19 vaccine. Profiled with immunoSEQ multiplex PCR; TCRdb holds only in-frame clones, not every one. Here the sample spans about 130,000 clones, roughly nine tenths being singletons. This specimen consisted of peripheral blood, obtained on day 0 of AZD1222 vaccination. The receptors were sampled from an adult in good health.

The CDR3 nucleotides are TGTGCCAGCAGTATGGACTACACAGATACGCAGTATTTT. It specifies CASSMDYTDTQYF. The rearrangement joins TRBV7-3 to TRBJ2-3; perhaps TRBD2 as D (6 bases). The V gene's germline CDR1 is SGHTA and CDR2 FQGTGA. V was clipped by 6 bases and J by 2 bases, with 9 bases between them. The CDR3 is 13 amino acids.

This sequence joins TRBV9 and TRBJ1-3; unclear D gene. CDR3 size: 15 residues. Trimming cost V 4 bases and J 0 bases, with 11 bases left between them. Per the germline V gene, CDR1 is SGDLS and CDR2 is YYNGEE. The CDR3: CASSLTGSSGNTIYF. The CDR3 coding sequence is TGTGCCAGCAGCCTTACCGGGTCCTCTGGAAACACCATATATTTT.

The chain combines TRBV5-1 with TRBJ2-1; 11 positions match TRBD1. The CDR3 contains 22 residues. V shed 3 bases and J 0 bases; nucleotides not matched to a gene: 20. The V gene's germline CDR1 is SGHRS and CDR2 YFSETQ. The CDR3 sequence is CASSSSFGQGANRKSSYNEQFF. The CDR3 DNA reads as TGCGCCAGCAGCTCCTCATTTGGACAGGGGGCTAACCGAAAGAGCTCCTACAATGAGCAGTTCTTC.

V and J are TRBV28 and TRBJ2-5; TRBD2 might be the D (7 bases). The CDR3 extends over 15 amino acids. Germline CDR1 MDHEN, CDR2 SYDVKM. V lost 6 bases and J 5 bases, leaving 19 bases between the germline ends. CDR3 bases: TGTGCCAGCAGACCGCGGGGGCAGGGGAAGGAGACCCAGTACTTC. Protein sequence: CASRPRGQGKETQYF. The variable domain in full, completed from reference TRBV28 and TRBJ2-5, reads DVKVTQSSRYLVKRTGEKVFLECVQDMDHENMFWYRQDPGLGLRLIYFSYDVKMKEKGDIPEGYSVSREKKERFSLILESASTNQTSMYLCASRPRGQGKETQYFGPGTRLLVL.

J is TRBJ2-5 and V is TRBV14; TRBD1 agrees at 8 bases. CDR1 and CDR2 from the germline V gene are SGHDN and FVKESK. CDR3 length: 14 amino acids. J gave up 4 bases and V 4 bases, and 5 bases lay outside the gene matches. DNA of the CDR3: TGTGCCAGCAGCCGCAGGGGGCAGAGAGAGACCCAGTACTTC. Translated, it gives CASSRRGQRETQYF.

The J gene is TRBJ1-4, the V gene TRBV6-5; D is possibly TRBD1 (6 bases). Germline assignment: CDR1 MNHEY and CDR2 SVGAGI. The CDR3 runs to 12 residues. Trimming removed 6 bases from V and 12 bases from J, with 14 bases in between. The CDR3 here is CASSMDRSELFF. The CDR3 bases are TGTGCCAGCAGCATGGACAGAAGCGAACTGTTTTTT.

This clone occurred once. The chain uses TRBV2 and TRBJ1-3, with D unresolved. Germline assignment: CDR1 SNHLY and CDR2 FYNNEI. This CDR3 has 15 amino acids. Trimming removed 4 bases from V and 0 bases from J, with 10 bases in between. The CDR3 loop is CASSGPADSGNTIYF. CDR3 nucleotides: TGTGCCAGCAGTGGTCCAGCCGACTCTGGAAACACCATATATTTT. Full variable domain (rest looked up from reference TRBV2 and TRBJ1-3): EPEVTQTPSHQVTQMGQEVILRCVPISNHLYFYWYRQILGQKVEFLVSFYNNEISEKSEIFDDQFSVERPDGSNFTLKIRSTKLEDSAMYFCASSGPADSGNTIYFGEGSWLTVV.

The V gene is TRBV5-8, the J gene TRBJ1-1; D gene ambiguous. The germline V gene encodes CDR1 SGHTS and CDR2 YDEGEE. Deletions cut 5 bases from V and 7 bases from J, with 9 bases between. There are 11 residues in the CDR3. The DNA for the CDR3 is TGTGCCAGCAGTCCAGACTTTGAAGCTTTCTTT. This translates into CASSPDFEAFF.

This clone has just one count. Distinct nucleotide sequences in the sample also encode this CDR3. The V call is TRBV24-1, the J call TRBJ1-2; 7 bases line up with TRBD1. J was trimmed by 4 bases and V by 4 bases; bases with no gene match: 5. This CDR3 contains 14 residues. Germline V gene lookup returns CDR1 KGHDR and CDR2 SFDVKD. CDR3 residues: CATSDLHRGYGYTF. CDR3 sequence (DNA): TGTGCCACCAGTGACCTCCACAGGGGCTATGGCTACACCTTC.

On this clone: The sample carries other DNA sequences with the same CDR3. This chain joins TRBV24-1 and TRBJ2-5; D is possibly TRBD2 (6 bases). This CDR3 is 16 amino acids long. Germline CDR1 reads KGHDR; CDR2 reads SFDVKD. V lost 5 bases, J lost 3 bases, and 18 bases lay in between. The CDR3 sequence is CATSGRGKSDEETQYF. In nucleotides, the CDR3 is TGTGCCACCAGTGGGAGGGGCAAGTCAGACGAAGAGACCCAGTACTTC.

The chain couples TRBV7-8 to TRBJ1-1; TRBD1 might be the D (5 bases). The CDR3 consists of 15 residues. Germline assignment: CDR1 SGHVS and CDR2 FQNEAQ. The germline V and J ends were trimmed by 0 bases and 4 bases, with 12 bases remaining between them. The CDR3 is CASSLAVGRGTEAFF. In DNA form, the CDR3 reads TGTGCCAGCAGCTTAGCGGTGGGAAGGGGCACTGAAGCTTTCTTT.

The rearrangement joins TRBV28 to TRBJ1-4, with 7 bases aligning to TRBD1. Germline V gives CDR1 MDHEN, CDR2 SYDVKM. The CDR3 totals 14 residues. J gave up 8 bases and V 4 bases, and 7 bases lay outside the gene matches. CDR3 region: CASSSRTGIEKLFF. The CDR3 nucleotides are TGTGCCAGCAGTTCCCGGACAGGAATCGAAAAACTGTTTTTT. The whole variable domain, remainder taken from reference TRBV28 and TRBJ1-4, is DVKVTQSSRYLVKRTGEKVFLECVQDMDHENMFWYRQDPGLGLRLIYFSYDVKMKEKGDIPEGYSVSREKKERFSLILESASTNQTSMYLCASSSRTGIEKLFFGSGTQLSVL.

The chain employs TRBV7-9 and TRBJ2-3; D call uncertain. This CDR3 is built from 11 residues. Deletions cut 10 bases from V and 4 bases from J, with 9 bases between. CDR1 and CDR2 (germline): SEHNR, FQNEAQ (reference sequence). As DNA, the CDR3 is TGTGCCATTACGACGGCAGATACGCAGTATTTT. The encoded protein is CAITTADTQYF.

The chain links TRBV7-9 to TRBJ1-1; TRBD1 might be the D (6 bases). Deletions cut 5 bases from V and 4 bases from J, with 17 bases between. CDR3 length: 15 residues. From germline, CDR1 is SEHNR and CDR2 FQNEAQ (reference sequence). Here the CDR3 DNA reads TGTGCCAGCAGCCCCGAGGGGACACTCCGCACTGAAGCTTTCTTT. Protein product: CASSPEGTLRTEAFF.

The rearrangement uses TRBV27 and TRBJ1-5; a possible D gene is TRBD1 (5 bases). Germline V gene lookup returns CDR1 MNHEY and CDR2 SMNVEV (reference sequence). The CDR3 runs 15 residues. The V end was cut by 5 bases, the J end by 5 bases, with 16 bases between. The DNA for the CDR3 is TGTGCCAGCAGTCCATGGGGGGGGAACTATCAGCCCCAGCATTTT. Protein: CASSPWGGNYQPQHF.

The J gene is TRBJ1-3, the V gene TRBV28; D is unresolved. Between the trimmed V and J ends, which lost 4 bases and 4 bases, there was a span of 14 bases. Germline V CDR1 and CDR2: MDHEN, SYDVKM. There are 15 residues in the CDR3. The DNA of the CDR3 is TGTGCCAGCAGTTCCGGGTCAGATACCGGAAACACCATATATTTT. Protein: CASSSGSDTGNTIYF.

The CDR3 loop reads CASSRTGGQVSYEQYF. The CDR3 nucleotides are TGTGCCAGTAGCCGAACTGGGGGACAGGTCTCCTACGAGCAGTACTTC. The chain carries TRBV19 and TRBJ2-7; 8 bases match TRBD1. The CDR3 extends over 16 amino acids. Germline CDR1 is LNHDA and CDR2 is SQIVND (reference sequence). After removal of 6 bases from V and 0 bases from J, the junction contained 10 bases not matched to a gene.